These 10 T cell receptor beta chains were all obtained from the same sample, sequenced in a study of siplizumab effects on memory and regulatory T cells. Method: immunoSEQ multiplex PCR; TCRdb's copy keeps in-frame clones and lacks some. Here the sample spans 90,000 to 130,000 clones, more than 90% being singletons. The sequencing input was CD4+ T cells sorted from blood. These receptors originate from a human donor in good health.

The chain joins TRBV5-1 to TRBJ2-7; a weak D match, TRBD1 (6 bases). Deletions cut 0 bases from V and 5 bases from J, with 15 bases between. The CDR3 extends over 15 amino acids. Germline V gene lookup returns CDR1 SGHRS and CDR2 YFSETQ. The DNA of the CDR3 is TGCGCCAGCAGCTTGGAGGGGGATGGGATTGACGAGCAGTACTTC. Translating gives CASSLEGDGIDEQYF.

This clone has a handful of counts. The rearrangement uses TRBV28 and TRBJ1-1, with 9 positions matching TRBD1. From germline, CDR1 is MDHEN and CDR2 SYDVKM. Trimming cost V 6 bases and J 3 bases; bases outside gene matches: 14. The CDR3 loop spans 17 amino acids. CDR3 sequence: CASSRPFRTGDYTEAFF. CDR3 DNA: TGTGCCAGCAGCCGCCCCTTCAGGACAGGGGACTACACTGAAGCTTTCTTT.

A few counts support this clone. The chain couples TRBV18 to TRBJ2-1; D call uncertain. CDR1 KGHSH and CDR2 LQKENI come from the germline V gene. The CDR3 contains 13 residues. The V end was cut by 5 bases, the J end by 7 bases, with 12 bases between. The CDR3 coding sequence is TGTGCCAGCTCATCCGGAAATGGGAATGAGCAGTTCTTC. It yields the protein CASSSGNGNEQFF.

CDR3 coding DNA: TGTGCCAGTAGTATAGAGGACAGGTTGGAAGCTTTCTTT. Protein: CASSIEDRLEAFF. The V and J genes are TRBV19 and TRBJ1-1, with 7 bases fitting TRBD1. The CDR3 has 13 amino acids. Germline lookup yields CDR1 LNHDA and CDR2 SQIVND (reference sequence). Trimming removed 0 bases from V and 8 bases from J; junction bases left unmatched: 3.

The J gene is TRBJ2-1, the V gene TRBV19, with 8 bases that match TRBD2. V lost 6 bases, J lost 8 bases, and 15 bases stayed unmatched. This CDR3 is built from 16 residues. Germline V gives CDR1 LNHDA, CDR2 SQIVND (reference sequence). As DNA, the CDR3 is TGTGCCAGTAGCCCCTCTCCCGGGACTAGTATCGATGAGCAGTTCTTC. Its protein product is CASSPSPGTSIDEQFF.

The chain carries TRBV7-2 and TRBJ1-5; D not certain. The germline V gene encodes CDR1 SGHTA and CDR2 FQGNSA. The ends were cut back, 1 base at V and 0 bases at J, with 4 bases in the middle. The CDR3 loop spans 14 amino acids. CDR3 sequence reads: CASSLGLSNQPQHF. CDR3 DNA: TGTGCCAGCAGCTTAGGACTTAGCAATCAGCCCCAGCATTTT.

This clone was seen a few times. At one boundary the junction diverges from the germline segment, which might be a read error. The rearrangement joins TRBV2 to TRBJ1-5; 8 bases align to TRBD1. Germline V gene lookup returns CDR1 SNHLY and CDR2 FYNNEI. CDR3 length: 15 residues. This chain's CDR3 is CASREAGGTNQPQHF. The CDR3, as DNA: TGTGCCAGCAGGGAAGCAGGGGGCACCAATCAGCCCCAGCATTTT.

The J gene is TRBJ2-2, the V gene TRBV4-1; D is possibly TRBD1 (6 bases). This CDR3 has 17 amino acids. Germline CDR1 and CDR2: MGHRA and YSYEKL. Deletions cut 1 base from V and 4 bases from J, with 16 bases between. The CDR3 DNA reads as TGCGCCAGCAGCCAAGCTTCGAGAGGGACACCCACCGGGGAGCTGTTTTTT. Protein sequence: CASSQASRGTPTGELFF.

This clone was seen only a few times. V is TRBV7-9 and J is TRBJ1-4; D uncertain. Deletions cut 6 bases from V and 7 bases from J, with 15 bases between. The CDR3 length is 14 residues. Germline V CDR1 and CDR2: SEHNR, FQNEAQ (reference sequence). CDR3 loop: CASSPWVKGEKLFF. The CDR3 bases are TGTGCCAGCAGTCCTTGGGTTAAGGGTGAAAAACTGTTTTTT.

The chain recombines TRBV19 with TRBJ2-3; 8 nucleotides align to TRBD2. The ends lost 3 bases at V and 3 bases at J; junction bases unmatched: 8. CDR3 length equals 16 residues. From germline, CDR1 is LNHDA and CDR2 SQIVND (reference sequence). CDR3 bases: TGTGCCAGTAGTATCGGGACTAGTCAACGAACAGATACGCAGTATTTT. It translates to CASSIGTSQRTDTQYF.